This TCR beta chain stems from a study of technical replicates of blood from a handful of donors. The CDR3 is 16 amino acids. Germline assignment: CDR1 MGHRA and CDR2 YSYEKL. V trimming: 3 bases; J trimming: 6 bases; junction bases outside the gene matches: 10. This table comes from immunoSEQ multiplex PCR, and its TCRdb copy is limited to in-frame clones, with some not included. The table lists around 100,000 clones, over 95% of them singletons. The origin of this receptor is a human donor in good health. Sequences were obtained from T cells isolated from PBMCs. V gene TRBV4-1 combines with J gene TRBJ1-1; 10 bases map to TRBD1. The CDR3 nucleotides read TGCGCCAGCAGCCATAGACCGGGACAGGGGAGGTCTGAAGCTTTCTTT. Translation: CASSHRPGQGRSEAFF.